The 13 T cell receptor beta chains reported below all come from one sample, sequenced in a study of shared clonotypes between healthy human individuals. Only in-frame clones appear in the TCRdb table, and some are missing; sequencing was by immunoSEQ multiplex PCR. Of some 530,000 clones in the sample, approximately 80% are singletons; the top ten hold approximately 12%. The sequencing sample was made of PBMCs. Source of these receptors: a woman between 35 and 50 years old in good health. Some clones in this sample may be carry-over from other donors' samples.

V is TRBV5-1 and J is TRBJ2-7; a weak D match, TRBD2 (6 bases). Germline CDR1 reads SGHRS; CDR2 reads YFSETQ. The V end lost 2 bases, the J end lost 6 bases, and 12 bases lay between the germline ends. The CDR3 has 13 amino acids. CDR3 DNA sequence: TGCGCCAGCAGCTTAGCGGGTGGAATCGAGCAGTACTTC. The encoded protein is CASSLAGGIEQYF.

The chain joins TRBV28 to TRBJ1-2; D is unresolved. The CDR3 runs 15 residues. V was trimmed by 1 base and J by 1 base, leaving 10 bases between them. CDR1 and CDR2 (germline): MDHEN, SYDVKM. CDR3 amino acids: CASSLSTPDNYGYTF. In DNA, the CDR3 is TGTGCCAGCAGTTTATCCACCCCCGATAACTATGGCTACACCTTC.

This CDR3 reads CASSLAQGDTGELFF. CDR3 sequence (DNA): TGTGCCAGCAGCTTAGCCCAGGGGGACACCGGGGAGCTGTTTTTT. V usage is TRBV11-3 and J usage is TRBJ2-2; 7 positions match TRBD1. The germline V gene encodes CDR1 SGHNT and CDR2 YENEEA. This CDR3 region has 15 residues. V trimming: 1 base; J trimming: 3 bases; junction bases outside the gene matches: 2.

The V call is TRBV5-6, the J call TRBJ1-1; no reliable D call. The length of the CDR3 is 14 residues. CDR1 is SGHDT and CDR2 is YYEEEE in the germline V gene. V lost 5 bases to trimming and J lost 6 bases, with 17 bases between them. CDR3 in amino acids: CASSSGRPIAEAFF. CDR3 bases: TGTGCCAGCAGTTCGGGTAGGCCGATCGCTGAAGCTTTCTTT.

The chain combines TRBV5-1 with TRBJ2-7; possible D gene TRBD1, 7 bases. Germline CDR1 reads SGHRS; CDR2 reads YFSETQ. V was pared by 4 bases and J by 5 bases, with 22 bases between. This CDR3 is 16 amino acids long. CDR3 protein: CASSPGQAAGLNEQYF. The CDR3 coding sequence is TGCGCCAGCAGCCCCGGACAGGCCGCGGGGTTAAACGAGCAGTACTTC.

The chain has TRBV13 and TRBJ2-7; D is unclear. Germline assignment: CDR1 PRHDT and CDR2 FYEKMQ (reference sequence). This CDR3 is 13 amino acids long. Trimming stripped 5 bases from V and 4 bases from J, with 12 bases between. In nucleotides, the CDR3 is TGTGCCAGCAGCGCACAATTTAATTACGAGCAGTACTTC. Protein sequence: CASSAQFNYEQYF.

This rearrangement joins TRBV4-1 to TRBJ2-2; TRBD2 aligns across 14 bases. The CDR3 length is 18 residues. Germline CDR1 is MGHRA and CDR2 is YSYEKL. V trimming: 3 bases; J trimming: 3 bases; junction bases outside the gene matches: 6. CDR3: CASSHLRGLAGDTGELFF. The CDR3 coding sequence is TGCGCCAGCAGCCACTTGAGGGGACTAGCGGGAGACACCGGGGAGCTGTTTTTT.

For this clone: At one boundary the junction diverges from the germline segment, which might be a read error. V gene TRBV5-1 combines with J gene TRBJ2-7; 10 bases line up with TRBD2. The CDR3 totals 16 residues. Germline loops: CDR1 SGHRS, CDR2 YFSETQ. In DNA, the CDR3 is TGCGCCAGCAGCTTGGGGTCGCCAGCGGGAGGGCCTGACATGGACTTC. Protein: CASSLGSPAGGPDMDF.

Only a few counts were recorded for this clone. The genes are TRBV28 and TRBJ2-7, with TRBD2 identical over 7 bases. Germline V lookup: CDR1 MDHEN, CDR2 SYDVKM. Unmatched junction bases numbered 9, after V lost 6 bases and J lost 4 bases. This CDR3 contains 14 residues. CDR3 region: CASSPGWEGYEQYF. The CDR3 DNA follows: TGTGCCAGCAGCCCCGGGTGGGAGGGATACGAGCAGTACTTC.

The chain combines TRBV7-8 with TRBJ2-1; D gene unclear. The V end lost 1 base, the J end lost 0 bases, and 7 bases lay between the germline ends. The length of the CDR3 is 15 residues. The V gene's germline CDR1 is SGHVS and CDR2 FQNEAQ. CDR3 bases: TGTGCCAGCAGCTTAGAGGGCGTCTCCTACAATGAGCAGTTCTTC. It is translated as CASSLEGVSYNEQFF.

This chain connects TRBV5-8 to TRBJ2-3, with 7 bases that match TRBD1. CDR3 length: 15 residues. Trimming cost V 5 bases and J 2 bases; bases outside gene matches: 8. Germline loops: CDR1 SGHTS, CDR2 YDEGEE. The CDR3 loop reads CASSSPGTATDTQYF. The CDR3 DNA reads TGTGCCAGCAGTTCGCCCGGGACAGCCACAGATACGCAGTATTTT. The full variable domain, in which reference TRBV5-8 and TRBJ2-3 provide the parts outside the CDR3, is EAGVTQSPTHLIKTRGQQATLRCSPISGHTSVYWYQQALGLGLQFLLWYDEGEERNRGNFPPRFSGRQFPNYSSELNVNALELEDSALYLCASSSPGTATDTQYFGPGTRLTVL.

This clone was seen a single time. The rearrangement uses TRBV28 and TRBJ2-1; D unclear. Germline lookup yields CDR1 MDHEN and CDR2 SYDVKM. V was shortened by 4 bases and J by 7 bases, with 14 bases between the two germline ends. This CDR3 is 14 amino acids long. CDR3 protein: CASSWMRSGNEQFF. CDR3 DNA sequence: TGTGCCAGCAGTTGGATGCGGAGTGGGAATGAGCAGTTCTTC.

J is TRBJ2-1 and V is TRBV6-1; D gene unclear. Deletions cut 1 base from V and 3 bases from J, with 7 bases between. This CDR3 comprises 14 residues. Germline V gene sequence: CDR1 MNHNS, CDR2 SASEGT. The CDR3 DNA is TGTGCCAGCAGTGAAGTCCAGGTCTACAATGAGCAGTTCTTC. Translating it yields CASSEVQVYNEQFF.